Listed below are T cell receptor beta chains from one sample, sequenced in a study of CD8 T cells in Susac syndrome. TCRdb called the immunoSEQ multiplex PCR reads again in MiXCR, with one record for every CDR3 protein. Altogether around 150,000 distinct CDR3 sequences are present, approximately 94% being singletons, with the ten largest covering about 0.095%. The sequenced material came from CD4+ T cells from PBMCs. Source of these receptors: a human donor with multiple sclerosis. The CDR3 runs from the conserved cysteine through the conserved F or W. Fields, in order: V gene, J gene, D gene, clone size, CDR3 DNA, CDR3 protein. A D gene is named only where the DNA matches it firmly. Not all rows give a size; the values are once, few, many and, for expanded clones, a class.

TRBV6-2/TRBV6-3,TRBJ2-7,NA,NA,TGTGCCAGCAGTCCGCCTAACCCCTACGAGCAGTACTTC,CASSPPNPYEQYF
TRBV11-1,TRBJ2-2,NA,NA,TGTGCCAGCAGCTTTATAGGGGGGACGGCAGGAGGCGGGGAGCTGTTTTTT,CASSFIGGTAGGGELFF
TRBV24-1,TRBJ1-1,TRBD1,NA,TGTGCCACCGCCGACAGGGGAGGGACTGAAGCTTTCTTT,CATADRGGTEAFF
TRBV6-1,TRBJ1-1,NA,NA,TGTGCCAGCAGCCCAATCCTGGGGCACCATAGGGGTGAAGCTTTCTTT,CASSPILGHHRGEAFF
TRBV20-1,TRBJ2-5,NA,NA,TGCAGTGCGAGGGCGGGACAGTTCCAAGAGACCCAGTACTTC,CSARAGQFQETQYF
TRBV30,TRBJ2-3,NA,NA,TGTGCCTGGAGTGTAGCGCGAGATACGCAGTATTTT,CAWSVARDTQYF
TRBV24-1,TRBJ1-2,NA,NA,TGTGCCACCAGTTCGGCGACTACATATGGCTACACCTTC,CATSSATTYGYTF
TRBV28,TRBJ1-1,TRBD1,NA,TGTGCCAGCAGTTCCGGGACAGGCTCGGGGAACACTGAAGCTTTCTTT,CASSSGTGSGNTEAFF
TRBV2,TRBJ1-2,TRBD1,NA,TGTGCCAGCAGCCCCGGGACAGAATATGGCTACACCTTC,CASSPGTEYGYTF
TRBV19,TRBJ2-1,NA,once,TGTGCCAGCGGTATCTACAATGAGCAGTTCTTC,CASGIYNEQFF
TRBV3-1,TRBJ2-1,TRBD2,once,TGTGCCAGCAGCCAAGAACAAAAACCGGGACTAGCGGGATGGTATGAGCAGTTCTTC,CASSQEQKPGLAGWYEQFF
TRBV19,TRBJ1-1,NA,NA,TGTGCCAGTAGTATAGCCGAGGGAGTCTCTGAAGCTTTCTTT,CASSIAEGVSEAFF
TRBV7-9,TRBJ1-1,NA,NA,TGTGCCAGCAGCTTAGATGAGATTCCCCTTATCAACACTGAAGCTTTCTTT,CASSLDEIPLINTEAFF
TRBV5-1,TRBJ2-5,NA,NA,TGCGCCAGCAGCTTGAGGGGGCTATCTCCGGGACTAGGAGCGACAGGGACCCAGTACTTC,CASSLRGLSPGLGATGTQYF
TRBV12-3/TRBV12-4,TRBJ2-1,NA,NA,TGTGCCAGCAGTTTAGTGGGGGCGCTTAAGTTCTTC,CASSLVGALKFF
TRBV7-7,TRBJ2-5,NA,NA,TGTGCCAGCAGCTTAGTAGAATTTGAGACCCAGTACTTC,CASSLVEFETQYF
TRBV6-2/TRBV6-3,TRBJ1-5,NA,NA,TGTGCCAGCAGTTACTCAGGCAAATGGAATCAGCCCCAGCATTTT,CASSYSGKWNQPQHF
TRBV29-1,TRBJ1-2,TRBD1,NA,TGCAGCGCCCGGGACAGGGGAATGTATGGCTACACCTTC,CSARDRGMYGYTF
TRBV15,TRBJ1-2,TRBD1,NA,TGTGCCACCAGCAGAGATCTCGGACAGGGGAACTATGGCTACACCTTC,CATSRDLGQGNYGYTF
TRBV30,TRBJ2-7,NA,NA,TGTGCCTGGACCCCGGACGAGAACTACGAGCAGTACTTC,CAWTPDENYEQYF
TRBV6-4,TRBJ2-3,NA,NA,TGTGCCAGCAGTGAGTCCCAGGGAGGCGCCACAGATACGCAGTATTTT,CASSESQGGATDTQYF
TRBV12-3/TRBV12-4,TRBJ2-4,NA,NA,TGTGCCAGCAGTTTACCCCCAGTTGGGAACATTCAGTACTTC,CASSLPPVGNIQYF
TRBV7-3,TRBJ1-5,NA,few,TGTGCCAGCAGCTTAGGGTGGGATCAGCCCCAGCATTTT,CASSLGWDQPQHF
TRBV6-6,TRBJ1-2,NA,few,TGTGCCAGCAGTAGGGAAACCTATGGCTACACCTTC,CASSRETYGYTF
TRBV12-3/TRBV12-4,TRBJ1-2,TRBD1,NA,TGTGCCAGCAGTTTTTGGGACAGTAACTATGGCTACACCTTC,CASSFWDSNYGYTF
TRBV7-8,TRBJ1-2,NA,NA,TGTGCCAGCGGTGGATCGGGGGCGAATGGCTACACCTTC,CASGGSGANGYTF
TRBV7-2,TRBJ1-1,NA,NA,TGTGCCAGCAGCCTGATGGTATTGAACACTGAAGCTTTCTTT,CASSLMVLNTEAFF
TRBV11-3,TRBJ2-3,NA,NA,TGTGCCAGCAGCTTTAGTGTTGGGAGCACAGATACGCAGTATTTT,CASSFSVGSTDTQYF
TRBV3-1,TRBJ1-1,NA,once,TGTGCCAGCAGTTTCCTCAGCCTGGGGTCTGAAGCTTTCTTT,CASSFLSLGSEAFF
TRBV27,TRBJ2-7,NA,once,TGTGCCAGCAGTTTTAAAGGTAACGTCTTAGCCTACGAGCAGTACTTC,CASSFKGNVLAYEQYF
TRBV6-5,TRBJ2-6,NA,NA,TGTGCCAGCAGTCCGGGGGCCAACGTCCTGACTTTC,CASSPGANVLTF